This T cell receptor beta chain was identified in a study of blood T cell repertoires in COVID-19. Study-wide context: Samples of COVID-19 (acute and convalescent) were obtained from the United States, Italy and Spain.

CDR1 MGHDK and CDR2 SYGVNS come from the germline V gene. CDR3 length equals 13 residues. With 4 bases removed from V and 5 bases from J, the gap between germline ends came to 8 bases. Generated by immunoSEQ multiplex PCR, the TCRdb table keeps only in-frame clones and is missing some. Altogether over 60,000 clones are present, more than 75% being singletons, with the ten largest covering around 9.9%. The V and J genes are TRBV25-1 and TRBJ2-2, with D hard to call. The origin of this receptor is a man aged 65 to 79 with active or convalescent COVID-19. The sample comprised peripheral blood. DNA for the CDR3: TGTGCCAGCAGTGCATACAGAACCGGGGAGCTGTTTTTT. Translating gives CASSAYRTGELFF. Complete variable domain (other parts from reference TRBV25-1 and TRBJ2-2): EADIYQTPRYLVIGTGKKITLECSQTMGHDKMYWYQQDPGMELHLIHYSYGVNSTEKGDLSSESTVSRIRTEHFPLTLESARPSHTSQYLCASSAYRTGELFFGEGSRLTVL.